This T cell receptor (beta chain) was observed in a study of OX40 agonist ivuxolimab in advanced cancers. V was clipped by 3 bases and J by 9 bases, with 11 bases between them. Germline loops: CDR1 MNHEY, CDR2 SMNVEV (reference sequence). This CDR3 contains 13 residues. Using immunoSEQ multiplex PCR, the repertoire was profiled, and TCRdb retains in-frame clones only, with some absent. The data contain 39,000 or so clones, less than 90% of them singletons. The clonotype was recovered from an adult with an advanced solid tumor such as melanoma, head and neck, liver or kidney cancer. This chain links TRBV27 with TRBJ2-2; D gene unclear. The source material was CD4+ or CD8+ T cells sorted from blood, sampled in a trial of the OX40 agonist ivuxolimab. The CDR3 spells CASSFGPDRELFF. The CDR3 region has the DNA TGTGCCAGCAGTTTTGGGCCAGACCGGGAGCTGTTTTTT.